The present TCR beta chain was sequenced within a study of breast tumors, draining lymph nodes, adjacent tissues. TCRdb re-analysed the multiplex PCR reads in MiXCR, keeping a single row per CDR3 protein. The sample yields 200,000 to 300,000 distinct CDR3 sequences, 30% seen once. Axillary draining lymph nodes of breast cancer patients supplied the node samples. The sequence derives from a female donor with breast cancer. Some clones in this sample may be carry-over from other donors' samples. The specimen was axillary lymph node tissue.

In DNA form, the CDR3 reads TGTGCCAGCAATTTCAGCGGGAGGGAGACCCAGTACTTC. Amino acids: CASNFSGRETQYF. This sequence joins TRBV27 and TRBJ2-5; TRBD2 matches at 9 bases. Per the germline V gene, CDR1 is MNHEY and CDR2 is SMNVEV (reference sequence). This CDR3 is built from 13 residues. V lost 7 bases to trimming and J lost 5 bases; unmatched junction nucleotides: 5.